This record covers a single T cell receptor beta chain. Its antigen is as yet unknown. TCRdb's copy holds only in-frame clones and misses some; the assay was immunoSEQ multiplex PCR. The sample has fewer than 250,000 clones; approximately 92% are singletons. The CDR3 contains 14 residues. V lost 6 bases and J lost 4; bases outside the gene matches: 7. CDR1 MDHEN and CDR2 SYDVKM come from the germline V gene. The source of the sample is a study of T cell responses to AZD1222 COVID-19 vaccine. As for the study in general: Whether given at about 4 or about 12 weeks, second doses were pooled. Notes on the study in general: Baseline seropositives among AZD1222 recipients totaled only six. Within unmutated variant regions lay the reported targets of nearly half of spike-specific TCRs. Donors skewed white British and female; clonal diversity was possibly underestimated.

Source: peripheral blood, taken on day 0 of AZD1222 vaccination. V is TRBV28 and J is TRBJ1-1; 8 positions agree with TRBD1. The receptor was isolated from an adult in good health. CDR3 nucleotide sequence: TGTGCCAGCAGCCTGGACAGGGTGGTCACTGAAGCTTTCTTT. It is translated as CASSLDRVVTEAFF.